This T cell receptor (beta chain) was retrieved from a study of cytotoxic CD8 clonotypes in ibrutinib-treated CLL. Germline loops: CDR1 SEHNR, CDR2 FQNEAQ (reference sequence). The CDR3 length is 19 residues. V dropped 4 bases and J dropped 0 bases, with 25 bases sitting between them. Repertoires were generated with immunoSEQ multiplex PCR, while TCRdb's copy carries only in-frame clones and drops some. The table records 12,000 to 15,000 clones, 52% of them present only once. J is TRBJ2-7 and V is TRBV7-9, with D possibly TRBD1 on 6 matching bases. The source material was PBMCs, sampled at an approximately 25-month disease-progression time point, from a patient treated with ibrutinib. The TCR was taken from a human donor with chronic lymphocytic leukemia. The CDR3 reads CASSSWGQGRSISSYEQYF. CDR3 coding DNA: TGTGCCAGCAGCTCCTGGGGCCAGGGGCGATCGATTAGCTCCTACGAGCAGTACTTC.